The 11 T cell receptor beta chains presented below share a single source sample, sequenced in a study of T cells of healthy individuals. TCRdb called the 5' RACE reads again in MiXCR, with one record for every CDR3 protein. This table holds some 100,000 distinct CDR3 sequences, 15% to 20% found once. These receptors all stem from a human donor in good health.

Concerning this clonotype: An end of the junction does not agree with germline; a read error may underlie this. The V gene is TRBV15, the J gene TRBJ1-4, with 8 bases aligning to TRBD1. This CDR3 is built from 12 residues. Germline CDR1 reads LNHNV; CDR2 reads YYDKDF (reference sequence). DNA of the CDR3: TGTGCCACCAGCAGAGGACTCCGGGACAGGAATTTT. Residues: CATSRGLRDRNF.

This clonotype was observed a few times. The J gene is TRBJ2-5, the V gene TRBV27, with D unclear. Germline V gives CDR1 MNHEY, CDR2 SMNVEV (reference sequence). The CDR3 totals 14 residues. V was trimmed by 8 bases and J by 5 bases, leaving 18 bases between them. This CDR3 reads CASHSRPFLETQYF. CDR3 DNA: TGTGCCAGCCATTCCCGACCTTTCTTGGAGACCCAGTACTTC.

This chain links TRBV28 with TRBJ1-3, with a tentative D call TRBD1 (5 bases). Trimming removed 2 bases from V and 0 bases from J, with 11 bases in between. From germline, CDR1 is MDHEN and CDR2 SYDVKM. CDR3 length: 16 amino acids. DNA of the CDR3: TGTGCCAGCAGTTTAGAGGGGCCAAGCTCTGGAAACACCATATATTTT. It is translated as CASSLEGPSSGNTIYF.

The chain combines TRBV6-2 or TRBV6-3 with TRBJ2-5; possibly TRBD1 for D (7 bases). The CDR3 extends over 14 amino acids. V was pared by 4 bases and J by 2 bases, with 11 bases between. Germline assignment: CDR1 MNHEY and CDR2 SVGEGT. The DNA for the CDR3 is TGTGCCAGCAGTTTACAGGGGAGGCAAGAGACCCAGTACTTC. This gives the protein CASSLQGRQETQYF.

This clonotype occurred a few times. This chain uses TRBV20-1 with TRBJ2-1, with D tentatively TRBD2 (5 bases). The germline gives CDR1 DFQATT, CDR2 SNEGSKA (reference sequence). This CDR3 comprises 13 residues. Trimming removed 4 bases at V and 3 bases at J, with 10 bases between. The CDR3 protein is CSATTAVYNEQFF. The CDR3 nucleotides read TGCAGTGCTACTACAGCGGTCTACAATGAGCAGTTCTTC.

The genes are TRBV7-2 and TRBJ2-3, with 10 bases matching TRBD1. V trimming: 5 bases; J trimming: 1 base; junction bases outside the gene matches: 6. Germline V gene data show CDR1 as SGHTA and CDR2 as FQGNSA. This CDR3 comprises 16 residues. CDR3 in DNA: TGTGCCAGCAGCGCATCCGGGACAGGGGGCACAGATACGCAGTATTTT. Its protein is CASSASGTGGTDTQYF.

This clonotype occurred a few times. The gene calls are TRBV5-1 and TRBJ2-3; D may be TRBD1 (6 bases). Germline assignment: CDR1 SGHRS and CDR2 YFSETQ. Trimming shortened V by 4 bases and J by 2 bases, and 17 bases separated the two germline ends. The CDR3 sequence is 16 residues long. The CDR3, as DNA: TGCGCCAGCAGCGTCGCAGGGGATACTTACACAGATACGCAGTATTTT. Protein: CASSVAGDTYTDTQYF.

The chain is built from TRBV2 and TRBJ1-2, with a tentative D call TRBD1 (5 bases). Germline CDR1 and CDR2: SNHLY and FYNNEI. V lost 0 bases to trimming and J lost 4 bases, with 12 bases between them. The CDR3 length is 15 residues. CDR3 in DNA: TGTGCCAGCAGTGAAGCGCTTCGGGACTCCTATGGCTACACCTTC. Its translation: CASSEALRDSYGYTF.

This clonotype was observed at least ten times. V and J are TRBV20-1 and TRBJ1-5; D is unclear. V lost 4 bases and J 7 bases, leaving 5 bases between the germline ends. The CDR3 sequence is 10 residues long. From germline, CDR1 is DFQATT and CDR2 SNEGSKA (reference sequence). This chain's CDR3 is CSANRQPQHF. The CDR3 nucleotides are TGCAGTGCTAACCGACAGCCCCAGCATTTT.

The chain has TRBV25-1 and TRBJ1-3; D remains ambiguous. Trimming took off 3 bases at V and 0 bases at J, with 9 bases between the two ends. The CDR3 has 15 residues. CDR1 is MGHDK, CDR2 SYGVNS, per germline. CDR3 in DNA: TGTGCCAGCAGTGACCCGGGATACTCTGGAAACACCATATATTTT. Protein: CASSDPGYSGNTIYF.

This clonotype showed up just a few times. The chain links TRBV6-1 to TRBJ2-5; 9 bases line up with TRBD2. J was trimmed by 2 bases and V by 5 bases; bases with no gene match: 3. Germline V gives CDR1 MNHNS, CDR2 SASEGT. The CDR3 is 14 amino acids. This CDR3 is CASSWGLAQETQYF. Written as DNA, the CDR3 is TGTGCCAGCAGTTGGGGACTAGCACAAGAGACCCAGTACTTC.